The T cell receptor (beta chain) under discussion was sequenced for a study of blood T cells in healthy people across ages. The CDR3 is 19 amino acids. A J-beta primer mix and a sample-barcoded 5' primer were used in a second PCR of roughly 7 to 12 cycles. One entry per CDR3 protein results from TCRdb running MiXCR on the 5' RACE reads. Here the sample spans 500,000 to 550,000 distinct CDR3 sequences, around 24% being singletons. Donors ranged from 6 to 90 years old and were healthy Caucasians in Russia. This sample also belongs to another study, concerning T cells of mothers and their children.

This chain connects TRBV21-1 to TRBJ2-4; no check of the table's D call, TRBD1, against the DNA was made. TRBV21-1 has pseudogene status. Sequenced input: blood. This TCR came from a boy aged 5-17 years in good health. The CDR3: CASSKRGFGGRGRKNIQYF. CDR3 DNA sequence: TGTGCCAGCAGCAAAAGGGGGTTCGGTGGGCGGGGACGCAAAAACATTCAGTACTTC.